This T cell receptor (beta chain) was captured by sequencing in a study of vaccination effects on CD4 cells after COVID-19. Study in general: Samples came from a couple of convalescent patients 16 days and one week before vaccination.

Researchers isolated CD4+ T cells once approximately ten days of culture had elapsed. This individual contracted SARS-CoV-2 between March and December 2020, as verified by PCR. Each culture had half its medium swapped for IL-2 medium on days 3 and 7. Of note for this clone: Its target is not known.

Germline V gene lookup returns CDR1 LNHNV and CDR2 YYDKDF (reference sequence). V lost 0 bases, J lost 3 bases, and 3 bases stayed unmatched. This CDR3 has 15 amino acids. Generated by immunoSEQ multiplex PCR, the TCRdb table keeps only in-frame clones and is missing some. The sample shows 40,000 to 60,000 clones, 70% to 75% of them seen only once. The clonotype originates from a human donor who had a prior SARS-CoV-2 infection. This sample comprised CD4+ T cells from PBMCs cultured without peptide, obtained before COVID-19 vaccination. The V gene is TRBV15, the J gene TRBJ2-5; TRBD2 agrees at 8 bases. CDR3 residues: CATSRDRGLEETQYF. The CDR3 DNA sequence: TGTGCCACCAGCAGAGATCGGGGACTAGAAGAGACCCAGTACTTC.